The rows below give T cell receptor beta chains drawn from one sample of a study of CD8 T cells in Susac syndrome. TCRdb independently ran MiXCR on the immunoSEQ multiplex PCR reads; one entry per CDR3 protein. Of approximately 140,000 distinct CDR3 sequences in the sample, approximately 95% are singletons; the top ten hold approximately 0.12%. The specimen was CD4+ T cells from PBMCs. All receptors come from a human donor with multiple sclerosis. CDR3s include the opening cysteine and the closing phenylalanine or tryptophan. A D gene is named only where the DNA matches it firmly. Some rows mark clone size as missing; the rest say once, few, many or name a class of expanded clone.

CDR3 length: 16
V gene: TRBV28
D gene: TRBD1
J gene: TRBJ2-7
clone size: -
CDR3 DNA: TGTGCCAGCAGTTTATGGGGACAGGGGTTATCCTACGAGCAGTACTTC
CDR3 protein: CASSLWGQGLSYEQYF

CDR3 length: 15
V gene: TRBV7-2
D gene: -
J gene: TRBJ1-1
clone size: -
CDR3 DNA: TGTGCCAGCACCGTGGTAGGGGTTTGGAACACTGAAGCTTTCTTT
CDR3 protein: CASTVVGVWNTEAFF

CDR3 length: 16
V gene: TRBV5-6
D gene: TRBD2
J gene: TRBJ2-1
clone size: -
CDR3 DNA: TGTGCCAGCAGCCCCTTGATAGCGGGGGGGAACAATGAGCAGTTCTTC
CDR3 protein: CASSPLIAGGNNEQFF

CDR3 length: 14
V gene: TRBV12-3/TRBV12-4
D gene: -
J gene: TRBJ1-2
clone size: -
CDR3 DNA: TGTGCCAGCACTGGGACATCCCTCACGTATGGCTACACCTTC
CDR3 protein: CASTGTSLTYGYTF

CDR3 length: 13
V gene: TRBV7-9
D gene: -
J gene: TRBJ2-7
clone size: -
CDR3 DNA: TGTGCCAGCAGCGGGACACCCTCCTACGAGCAGTACTTC
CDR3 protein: CASSGTPSYEQYF

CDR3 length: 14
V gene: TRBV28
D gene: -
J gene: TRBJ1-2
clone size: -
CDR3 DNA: TGTGCCAGCAGTTTAGTGACAGCGCTCTATGGCTACACCTTC
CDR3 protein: CASSLVTALYGYTF

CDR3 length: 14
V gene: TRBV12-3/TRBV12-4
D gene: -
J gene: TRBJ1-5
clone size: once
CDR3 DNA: TGTGCCAGTACAGGCACCCTAGGTAGTCAGCCCCAGCATTTT
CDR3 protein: CASTGTLGSQPQHF

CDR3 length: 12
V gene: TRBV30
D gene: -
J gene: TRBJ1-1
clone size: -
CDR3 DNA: TGTGCCTGGGGACGCCGGAACACTGAAGCTTTCTTT
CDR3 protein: CAWGRRNTEAFF

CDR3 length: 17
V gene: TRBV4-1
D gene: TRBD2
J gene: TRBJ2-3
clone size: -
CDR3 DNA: TGCGCCAGCAGCCAAGGTCCCGCGGGAGGGCCCGCAGATACGCAGTATTTT
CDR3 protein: CASSQGPAGGPADTQYF

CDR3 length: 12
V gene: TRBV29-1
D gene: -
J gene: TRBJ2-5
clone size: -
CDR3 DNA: TGCAGCCCCGTTGGGACTGGAGAGACCCAGTACTTC
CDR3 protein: CSPVGTGETQYF